In its sample, the clone carrying this T cell receptor beta chain was seen a few times. The antigen is undetermined. TCRdb called the RT-PCR reads again in MiXCR, with one record for every CDR3 protein. This table holds about 500,000 distinct CDR3 sequences, approximately 7.3% found once. Trimming took 5 bases from V and 1 from J, leaving 5 bases between them. The CDR3 loop spans 11 amino acids. Germline CDR1 SQVTM, CDR2 ANQGSEA. The data stem from a study of response to subunit inactivated influenza vaccine. Overall study results and limits: Seasonal influenza vaccination, on each occasion, was suggested by the authors to recruit few new T cells.

This receptor was taken from a man aged 45-69 years who received an inactivated influenza vaccine. This chain uses TRBV29-1 with TRBJ1-1; D gene unclear. The specimen was PBMCs from blood, collected approximately 25 months after vaccination. CDR3 sequence: CSVIGNTEAFF. The CDR3 DNA reads TGCAGCGTTATCGGGAACACTGAAGCTTTCTTT.